Listed here are 7 T cell receptor beta chains from one sample, sequenced in a study of human T cells and chemical hapten exposure. The treatment here: therapeutic diphenylcyclopropenone sensitization with weekly scalp DPC. Attachment of unique molecular identifiers to individual cDNA molecules was performed in the library. TCRdb processed the reads anew with MiXCR; each CDR3 protein has one entry. Found here are under 4,000 distinct CDR3 sequences, more than 40% of them singletons; the top ten hold roughly 6%. Sequencing was performed on whole blood, taken before DPC sensitization or 2, 6, or about 24 weeks after (not recorded which). The source is an adult with alopecia areata. Some clones in this sample may be carry-over from other donors' samples. This table probably holds off-target reads from a library built for another chain.

The chain links TRBV12-3 or TRBV12-4 to TRBJ1-1; D is perhaps TRBD1 (6 bases). The CDR3 is made up of 12 amino acids. Trimming pared 2 bases from V and 10 bases from J, leaving 11 bases between. As DNA, the CDR3 is TGTGCCAGCAGTTTATCGGTCAGGGGAGCTTTCTTT. Encoded protein: CASSLSVRGAFF.

The gene calls are TRBV18 and TRBJ2-3; 9 nucleotides match TRBD2. CDR3 length: 16 amino acids. CDR1 is KGHSH and CDR2 is LQKENI in the germline V gene. V lost 6 bases and J lost 2; bases outside the gene matches: 9. CDR3 coding DNA: TGTGCCAGCTCCCAAGCGGGGGGCCTGAACACAGATACGCAGTATTTT. Translated: CASSQAGGLNTDTQYF.

This clonotype was seen a handful of times. V and J are TRBV7-9 and TRBJ2-3; TRBD2 matches at 11 bases. CDR1 and CDR2 (germline): SEHNR, FQNEAQ (reference sequence). Losses at the gene ends were 6 bases for V and 2 bases for J; bases not matched to a gene: 16. The CDR3 consists of 19 residues. CDR3 in DNA: TGTGCCAGCAGAAGACGCCGCGCACTAGCGGGGGCCGTCACAGATACGCAGTATTTT. Residues: CASRRRRALAGAVTDTQYF.

This clonotype was seen more than once but under ten times. V is TRBV24-1 and J is TRBJ2-1, with a tentative D call TRBD2 (5 bases). From germline, CDR1 is KGHDR and CDR2 SFDVKD. The CDR3 covers 14 residues. Trimming took off 5 bases at V and 4 bases at J, with 11 bases between the two ends. The chain's CDR3 is CATSGGLGYNEQFF. The CDR3, as DNA: TGTGCCACCAGTGGCGGACTGGGGTACAATGAGCAGTTCTTC.

The chain couples TRBV7-9 to TRBJ1-1; D remains ambiguous. Germline V gene data show CDR1 as SEHNR and CDR2 as FQNEAQ (reference sequence). The V and J ends lost 4 bases and 0 bases respectively, with 21 bases between them. The CDR3 runs 18 residues. Here the CDR3 reads CASSYGRTPVKMNTEAFF. CDR3 in DNA: TGTGCCAGCAGCTATGGGCGGACCCCCGTAAAGATGAACACTGAAGCTTTCTTT. Full variable domain (missing parts from reference TRBV7-9 and TRBJ1-1): DTGVSQNPRHKITKRGQNVTFRCDPISEHNRLYWYRQTLGQGPEFLTYFQNEAQLEKSRLLSDRFSAERPKGSFSTLEIQRTEQGDSAMYLCASSYGRTPVKMNTEAFFGQGTRLTVV.

This clonotype appeared a few times. The CDR3 coding sequence is TGCAGTGCCCTCCCCCAAGAGACCCAGTACTTC. Protein product: CSALPQETQYF. The chain joins TRBV20-1 to TRBJ2-5; no clear D. The CDR3 runs 11 residues. V lost 6 bases and J 1 base, leaving 6 bases between the germline ends. Germline lookup yields CDR1 DFQATT and CDR2 SNEGSKA (reference sequence).

This clonotype was counted a single time. This rearrangement joins TRBV5-5 to TRBJ2-7; tentative D call: TRBD1 (5 bases). CDR1 is SGHKS and CDR2 is YYEKEE in the germline V gene (reference sequence). V dropped 4 bases and J dropped 4 bases, with 18 bases sitting between them. The CDR3 runs 15 residues. CDR3 coding DNA: TGTGCCAGCAGCCCCCTGGCAGGGTATGGATACGAGCAGTACTTC. Protein product: CASSPLAGYGYEQYF.